A selection of T cell receptor beta chains follows, all from one sample in a study of PD-1 blockade in mismatch repair-deficient tumors. The assay was immunoSEQ multiplex PCR, and TCRdb's table has in-frame clones only and misses some. The repertoire holds about 79,000 clones, with approximately 78% as singletons. The sequenced sample was peripheral blood, obtained 44 weeks after starting pembrolizumab. The receptors here all came from an adult with mismatch repair-deficient cancer. Each CDR3 is given with its conserved first and last residue. D genes are given only for firm matches. Clone sizes are given selectively: once, few, many, or a class where the clone is expanded.

>TRBD1|TRBV28|-|TRBJ1-5
TGTGCCAGCAGAAAACAGGGGGCGGGGAATCAGCCCCAGCATTTT
CASRKQGAGNQPQHF
>TRBD2|TRBV6-5|-|TRBJ2-1
TGTGCCAGCAGTTTCCGGGGACTAGCCGCCAGGAATGAGCAGTTCTTC
CASSFRGLAARNEQFF
>-|TRBV7-3|few|TRBJ2-4
TGTGCCAGCAGCTTAAAGGGGAACATTCAGTACTTC
CASSLKGNIQYF
>-|TRBV6-5|-|TRBJ2-7
TGTGCCAGCAGCCCTGACCGGGGCTCCTACGAGCAGTACTTC
CASSPDRGSYEQYF
>TRBD2|TRBV19|-|TRBJ2-7
TGTGCCAGTAGTATCCTAGCGGAGACGGCCGAGCAGTACTTC
CASSILAETAEQYF
>-|TRBV30|-|TRBJ1-2
TGTGCCTCTTCGTCGGGCGCCTCTAACTATGGCTACACCTTC
CASSSGASNYGYTF
>-|TRBV4-2|-|TRBJ1-1
TGTGCCAGCAGCCCAACTGGGGGACTCCGCACTGAAGCTTTCTTT
CASSPTGGLRTEAFF
>-|TRBV6-1|-|TRBJ2-7
TGTGCCAGCAGTGGCAGGGGAACAATCTACGAGCAGTACTTC
CASSGRGTIYEQYF
>-|TRBV28|once|TRBJ1-2
TGTGCCAGCAGTAGAAGCGGCGGGGGCTACACCTTC
CASSRSGGGYTF
>-|TRBV7-9|-|TRBJ2-7
TGTGCCAGCAGCTTGAAAGTGGGCGAGCAGTACTTC
CASSLKVGEQYF
>TRBD1|TRBV19|-|TRBJ1-2
TGTGCCAGTAGTAGAACACAGGGGAAGGGTGGCTACACCTTC
CASSRTQGKGGYTF
>-|TRBV5-1|-|TRBJ2-7
TGCGCCAGCAGCGGGGGGGACAGCACCTACGAGCAGTACTTC
CASSGGDSTYEQYF
>-|TRBV27|-|TRBJ2-6
TGTGCCAGCAGTTTGCGAGGGGCCAACGTCCTGACTTTC
CASSLRGANVLTF
>-|TRBV2|-|TRBJ1-4
TGTGCCAGCAGTGTAACAGGGTTTAATGGAGAAAAACTGTTTTTT
CASSVTGFNGEKLFF
>-|TRBV7-3|-|TRBJ2-1
TGTGCCAGCAGCCAAACGGTAGGAGGCAATGAGCAGTTCTTC
CASSQTVGGNEQFF
>-|TRBV9|-|TRBJ1-4
TGTGCCAGCAGCGTAGGTCAGGGCGAAGAAAAACTGTTTTTT
CASSVGQGEEKLFF
>-|TRBV30|few|TRBJ2-3
TGTGCCTGGAAATGGGGGATTTGGTCAGATACGCAGTATTTT
CAWKWGIWSDTQYF
>TRBD2|TRBV27|-|TRBJ2-1
TGTGCCAGCAGTTTTTTACCGCTAGGGACTAGCGGCAATGAGCAGTTCTTC
CASSFLPLGTSGNEQFF
>-|TRBV7-9|-|TRBJ2-7
TGTGCCAGCAGCTTAGATAGGTTCGAGCAGTACTTC
CASSLDRFEQYF
>TRBD2|TRBV19|-|TRBJ2-1
TGTGCCAGTAGTGCCACCGGGACTAGCGGAAATGAGCAGTTCTTC
CASSATGTSGNEQFF
>-|TRBV27|-|TRBJ1-5
TGTGCCAGCAGTTTATCCCTGAGTAGGGGCGGCAATCAGCCCCAGCATTTT
CASSLSLSRGGNQPQHF
>-|TRBV30|-|TRBJ2-3
TGTGCCTGGAGTGTACTCAGGAGCACAGATACGCAGTATTTT
CAWSVLRSTDTQYF
>TRBD2|TRBV7-3|-|TRBJ2-2
TGTGCCAGCAGCCCCCTCGGGGGGGGCACCGGGGAGCTGTTTTTT
CASSPLGGGTGELFF
>-|TRBV7-8|few|TRBJ2-5
TGTGCCAGCAGATACAGGGCTGGAGAGACCCAGTACTTC
CASRYRAGETQYF
>-|TRBV4-2|-|TRBJ2-5
TGTGCCAGCAGCCAAGATTTAAGGGGGTCATATAGGACCCAGTACTTC
CASSQDLRGSYRTQYF
>-|TRBV9|-|TRBJ2-1
TGTGCCAGCAGCCCCCCTGAGCAAAACAATGAGCAGTTCTTC
CASSPPEQNNEQFF
>TRBD1|TRBV18|-|TRBJ1-1
TGTGCCAGCTCACCCGGACAGGGGGATATGAACACTGAAGCTTTCTTT
CASSPGQGDMNTEAFF